This T cell receptor beta chain was profiled in a study of T cell repertoires in cytomegalovirus infection. TCRdb ran MiXCR on the reads and lists one entry per CDR3 protein. The table has about 740,000 distinct CDR3 sequences, 35% to 45% seen once. This clonotype originated in a human donor in good health (CMV status not recorded). Some clones in this sample may be carry-over from other donors' samples. Sequencing input: PBMCs.

The CDR3 nucleotides read TGTGCCAGCAGCCCCGGGACAGGGGAATCGGACGAGCAGTACTTC. Its translation: CASSPGTGESDEQYF. V is TRBV7-9 and J is TRBJ2-7; 10 nucleotides line up with TRBD1. V was pared by 5 bases and J by 5 bases, with 9 bases of the junction left unmatched. The CDR3 sequence is 15 residues long. Germline V CDR1 and CDR2: SEHNR, FQNEAQ (reference sequence).